This section outlines one TCR beta chain sequence together with its context. The antigen is undetermined. The data belong to a study of shared clonotypes between healthy human individuals. Study-level points and caveats: Naive subsets, compared against memory subsets, generally had larger estimated richness values.

Germline V CDR1 and CDR2: MGHRA, YSYEKL. The CDR3 length is 15 residues. V gave up 2 bases and J gave up 3 bases; unmatched junction bases: 6. In the authors' workflow: In the immunoSEQ data, sequences were junction-only and lacked quality scores, so filtering differed. TCRdb's table, derived via immunoSEQ multiplex PCR, lists solely in-frame clones and lacks some. The V and J calls and the clone size are those of that table, but D and trimming were determined from the DNA. The sample includes over 2 million clones, roughly 94% of them seen just once. The naive CD8 population came from CD45RO-negative cells selected for CCR7, without terminally differentiated effector memory CD45RA+ cells. All participating donors were Caucasian adults from Nashville, Tennessee.

J is TRBJ1-2 and V is TRBV4-1; 7 bases fit TRBD1. The clonotype comes from a man aged 18-30 years in good health. Sequencing was carried out using naive CD8+ T cells sorted from blood. The CDR3 spells CASSQMTGWDYGYTF. DNA of the CDR3: TGCGCCAGCAGCCAAATGACAGGGTGGGACTATGGCTACACCTTC.